In this sample, the clone carrying this TCR beta chain turned up many times. Its antigen is not identified. RNA transcripts gave rise to amplified TCR beta CDR3 regions. RT-PCR in the first round (using the HTBI primer set) targeted the TCR CDR3. TCRdb itself ran the multiplex PCR reads through MiXCR, one entry per CDR3 protein. The sample carries 380,000 or so distinct CDR3 sequences, about 13% recorded once. This record comes from a study of T cells in Graves' hyperthyroidism and ophthalmopathy. Study-wide points: Ophthalmopathy was distinguished from stable hyperthyroidism by 13 V-J signatures.

Extraction of PBMCs used roughly 9.4 ml of fresh peripheral blood. The V and J ends lost 0 bases and 4 bases, in that order; junction bases with no gene match: 5. The CDR3 contains 16 residues. In germline, CDR1 is SGHTA, CDR2 FQGNSA. This sequence joins TRBV7-2 and TRBJ2-3, with 9 bases fitting TRBD2. The specimen sequenced was blood. The clonotype comes from a man aged 25-45 years with Graves' hyperthyroidism that later progressed to Graves' ophthalmopathy. CDR3 in amino acids: CASSLAGGGVPDTQYF. CDR3 DNA sequence: TGTGCCAGCAGCTTAGCGGGCGGGGGGGTCCCAGATACGCAGTATTTT.